This entry is about one T cell receptor beta chain. Its antigen is currently unknown. A junction end diverges from the germline sequence, so it may reflect a read error. This sample is drawn from a study of beta chain features in type 1 diabetes. Study results and caveats: In the patient group, naive, central memory and Treg TCRB repertoires seemed more alike than in the healthy donor group. A moderate, significant TCRB CDR3 shortening appeared in type 1 diabetes across four CD4+ subsets.

Germline assignment: CDR1 SSHAT and CDR2 FNYEAQ (reference sequence). CDR3 length: 14 amino acids. Per donor, one heparinised blood draw averaged roughly 120 mL. Sorting that relied on CD45RO/CCR7/CD25/CD127/CD95/CD27 yielded CD4+ naive, central memory, regulatory and stem cell-like memory cells. Expressed TCRB transcripts were sequenced because the entire RNA isolate underwent reverse transcription. Generated by immunoSEQ multiplex PCR, the TCRdb table keeps only in-frame clones and is missing some. Found here are 500,000 to 850,000 clones, over 12% of them singletons; the top ten hold approximately 0.043%.

The chain has TRBV7-7 and TRBJ2-5; tentatively, D is TRBD1 (6 bases). The sequenced material came from naive CD4+ T cells from blood. The source of this sequence is a man younger than 35 with type 1 diabetes. For the CDR3, the DNA is TGTGCTAGCAGTCTCACCGGGACAACAGAGACCCAGTACTTC. Protein product: CASSLTGTTETQYF.